The 21 T cell receptor beta chains given below trace back to one sample, sequenced in a study of T cell responses to AZD1222 COVID-19 vaccine. Libraries were prepared by immunoSEQ multiplex PCR; TCRdb keeps only in-frame clonotypes and omits some of them. The data contain roughly 120,000 clones, 89% of them seen just once; the ten biggest clones take up approximately 4.5%. Sequenced material: peripheral blood, taken on day 0 of AZD1222 vaccination. Source of these receptors: an adult in good health.

The gene calls are TRBV19 and TRBJ1-3, with 9 bases identical to TRBD1. The CDR3 sequence is 18 residues long. Per the germline V gene, CDR1 is LNHDA and CDR2 is SQIVND (reference sequence). V lost 5 bases and J lost 4; bases outside the gene matches: 15. The CDR3 loop is CASSQTARQGVRGNTIYF. In DNA form, the CDR3 reads TGTGCCAGTAGTCAAACCGCGAGACAGGGGGTGCGAGGAAACACCATATATTTT. The full variable domain, its missing parts supplied by reference TRBV19 and TRBJ1-3, is DGGITQSPKYLFRKEGQNVTLSCEQNLNHDAMYWYRQDPGQGLRLIYYSQIVNDFQKGDIAEGYSVSREKKESFPLTVTSAQKNPTAFYLCASSQTARQGVRGNTIYFGEGSWLTVV.

This chain uses TRBV24-1 with TRBJ2-1; 8 bases are shared with TRBD1. V lost 6 bases and J lost 5; bases outside the gene matches: 8. CDR3 size: 15 residues. Germline CDR1 and CDR2: KGHDR and SFDVKD. CDR3 in amino acids: CATSNRGQADNEQFF. The DNA for the CDR3 is TGTGCCACCAGTAATAGGGGACAGGCTGACAATGAGCAGTTCTTC.

This sequence joins TRBV29-1 and TRBJ2-5, with 9 bases fitting TRBD1. Germline assignment: CDR1 SQVTM and CDR2 ANQGSEA. V lost 6 bases, J lost 2 bases, and 7 bases stayed unmatched. The CDR3 consists of 14 residues. The CDR3: CSVSTGTGQETQYF. The CDR3, as DNA: TGCAGCGTGTCTACCGGGACAGGGCAAGAGACCCAGTACTTC.

The chain joins TRBV9 to TRBJ2-7; D might be TRBD1 (6 bases). The CDR3 covers 13 residues. V was clipped by 2 bases and J by 7 bases, with 13 bases between them. CDR1 is SGDLS and CDR2 is YYNGEE in the germline V gene. CDR3 in amino acids: CASSVQGTGEQYF. CDR3 DNA: TGTGCCAGCAGCGTTCAGGGGACGGGTGAGCAGTACTTC.

This chain connects TRBV10-3 to TRBJ1-3; D gene unclear. Deletions cut 6 bases from V and 0 bases from J, with 12 bases between. Germline V gene data show CDR1 as ENHRY and CDR2 as SYGVKD. This CDR3 spans 15 amino acids. The CDR3 nucleotides are TGTGCCATCAGCCAGACACAAACCTCTGGAAACACCATATATTTT. Protein: CAISQTQTSGNTIYF.

This rearrangement joins TRBV9 to TRBJ2-2; 7 nucleotides agree with TRBD2. J lost 3 bases, V lost 4 bases, and 6 bases had no gene match. This CDR3 contains 15 residues. Germline V lookup: CDR1 SGDLS, CDR2 YYNGEE. DNA for the CDR3: TGTGCCAGCAGCTCTGGACTAGACTACACCGGGGAGCTGTTTTTT. Translation: CASSSGLDYTGELFF. Together with reference TRBV9 and TRBJ2-2, the CDR3 gives the full variable domain: DSGVTQTPKHLITATGQRVTLRCSPRSGDLSVYWYQQSLDQGLQFLIQYYNGEERAKGNILERFSAQQFPDLHSELNLSSLELGDSALYFCASSSGLDYTGELFFGEGSRLTVL.

V usage is TRBV28 and J usage is TRBJ1-1; D call uncertain. This CDR3 has 10 residues. Per the germline V gene, CDR1 is MDHEN and CDR2 is SYDVKM. With 1 base removed from V and 12 bases from J, the gap between germline ends came to 6 bases. Written as DNA, the CDR3 is TGTGCCAGCAGTTTATTTGAGACTTTCTTT. Its translation: CASSLFETFF.

This clone has more than one count but fewer than ten. The chain couples TRBV7-8 to TRBJ1-2; weak D call: TRBD1 (6 bases). The CDR3 is 13 amino acids. V was cut by 1 base and J by 5 bases, with 8 bases left in between. The germline gives CDR1 SGHVS, CDR2 FQNEAQ. CDR3 amino acids: CASSLGTEYGYTF. The CDR3 region has the DNA TGTGCCAGCAGCTTAGGGACAGAGTATGGCTACACCTTC.

This rearrangement joins TRBV7-2 to TRBJ1-6, with a weak D call TRBD1 (5 bases). V shed 4 bases and J shed 8 bases, with 9 bases lying between them. The CDR3 loop spans 13 amino acids. Germline-derived CDR1 and CDR2 are SGHTA and FQGNSA. The CDR3 DNA sequence: TGTGCCAGCAGCTCCCAGGGCGATTCACCCCTCCACTTT. Protein product: CASSSQGDSPLHF.

This clone is a singleton in its sample. The CDR3 DNA reads TGTGCCATCAATGGGGTGGAAAGATTCGGTGGCTACACCTTC. As protein: CAINGVERFGGYTF. The rearrangement uses TRBV10-3 and TRBJ1-2; D not certain. Germline CDR1 and CDR2: ENHRY and SYGVKD. Trimming left V 7 bases short and J 7 bases short, with 19 bases between. This CDR3 comprises 14 residues.

J is TRBJ1-1 and V is TRBV11-3; 8 nucleotides align to TRBD1. The CDR3 totals 14 residues. The V gene's germline CDR1 is SGHNT and CDR2 YENEEA. V was pared by 5 bases and J by 6 bases, with 8 bases of the junction left unmatched. CDR3 sequence: CASSTGQGVSEAFF. The DNA for the CDR3 is TGTGCCAGCAGCACCGGACAGGGAGTTTCTGAAGCTTTCTTT.

V is TRBV6-6 and J is TRBJ2-7; D is possibly TRBD1 or TRBD2 (6 bases each). Between the trimmed V and J ends, which lost 8 bases and 3 bases, there was a span of 14 bases. CDR3 length equals 13 residues. Germline CDR1 MNHNY, CDR2 SVGAGI (reference sequence). The CDR3 loop is CASEGGIDYEQYF. The CDR3 nucleotides read TGTGCCAGCGAGGGGGGAATCGACTACGAGCAGTACTTC.

V gene TRBV5-1 combines with J gene TRBJ2-7; tentatively, D is TRBD1 (6 bases). CDR1 and CDR2 from the germline V gene are SGHRS and YFSETQ. V lost 4 bases to trimming and J lost 2 bases, with 13 bases between them. The CDR3 has 14 amino acids. CDR3 in DNA: TGCGCCAGCAGCCGGACAGTGGACGCCTACGAGCAGTACTTC. Protein sequence: CASSRTVDAYEQYF.

The chain uses TRBV15 and TRBJ1-2, with a possible D match to TRBD1 (5 bases). Per germline, CDR1 LNHNV and CDR2 YYDKDF (reference sequence). This CDR3 is 15 amino acids long. V was clipped by 3 bases and J by 2 bases, with 13 bases between them. CDR3 loop: CATSRGTDANYGYTF. The CDR3 nucleotides read TGTGCCACCAGCAGGGGGACGGATGCGAACTATGGCTACACCTTC.

V gene TRBV28 combines with J gene TRBJ2-3, with D possibly being TRBD2 (6 bases). The germline CDR1 and CDR2 sequences are MDHEN and SYDVKM. CDR3 size: 14 residues. Trimming cost V 10 bases and J 3 bases, with 17 bases left between them. In nucleotides, the CDR3 is TGTGCCATCCGCGGGGATTTTCTGACAGATACGCAGTATTTT. The encoded protein is CAIRGDFLTDTQYF.

This chain links TRBV7-9 with TRBJ1-5, with TRBD1 identical over 9 bases. Germline CDR1 SEHNR, CDR2 FQNEAQ (reference sequence). With V trimmed by 1 base and J by 9 bases, 7 bases remained unmatched. The CDR3 loop spans 15 amino acids. The CDR3 loop is CASSLGTGQGLPQHF. The CDR3 coding sequence is TGTGCCAGCAGCTTAGGGACGGGACAGGGCCTGCCCCAGCATTTT.

The chain couples TRBV18 to TRBJ2-1, with TRBD2 matching over 12 bases. This CDR3 has 15 amino acids. Germline values: CDR1 KGHSH, CDR2 LQKENI. J was trimmed by 7 bases and V by 4 bases; bases with no gene match: 5. The CDR3 protein is CASSQLAGGLNEQFF. The CDR3 DNA reads as TGTGCCAGCTCACAACTAGCGGGGGGTCTGAATGAGCAGTTCTTC.

The chain joins TRBV6-2 or TRBV6-3 to TRBJ2-1; a possible D gene is TRBD1 (5 bases). The CDR3 runs to 13 residues. Between the trimmed V and J ends, which lost 4 bases and 3 bases, there was a span of 7 bases. Germline V gene data show CDR1 as MNHEY and CDR2 as SVGEGT. The CDR3: CASSSRDYNEQFF. The CDR3 DNA follows: TGTGCCAGCAGTTCCAGGGACTACAATGAGCAGTTCTTC.

V is TRBV5-1 and J is TRBJ1-1; tentatively, D is TRBD1 (5 bases). The germline V gene has CDR1 SGHRS and CDR2 YFSETQ. This CDR3 has 15 residues. V shed 0 bases and J shed 5 bases, with 14 bases lying between them. CDR3: CASSLEGAALTEAFF. DNA for the CDR3: TGCGCCAGCAGCTTGGAAGGGGCCGCTTTAACTGAAGCTTTCTTT.

The V gene is TRBV11-2, the J gene TRBJ1-2; D is undetermined. This CDR3 contains 15 residues. Germline V gene sequence: CDR1 SGHAT, CDR2 FQNNGV. V was trimmed by 4 bases and J by 4 bases, leaving 16 bases between them. The CDR3 sequence is CASSSLEAASYGYTF. The DNA of the CDR3 is TGTGCCAGCAGCTCCCTGGAGGCCGCTAGCTATGGCTACACCTTC.

This clone was picked up one time. The chain employs TRBV10-3 and TRBJ1-2; 8 bases line up with TRBD1. The V and J ends lost 7 bases and 4 bases, in that order; junction bases with no gene match: 5. Germline lookup yields CDR1 ENHRY and CDR2 SYGVKD. The length of the CDR3 is 13 residues. In DNA form, the CDR3 reads TGTGCCATCACGACAGGGGTGGGCTATGGCTACACCTTC. Protein sequence: CAITTGVGYGYTF.